This entry lists 21 T cell receptor beta chains sequenced from one sample in a study of shared clonotypes between healthy human individuals. TCRdb's table, derived via immunoSEQ multiplex PCR, lists solely in-frame clones and lacks some. Of about 510,000 clones detected, approximately 79% appear once; the ten largest clones hold under 15%. Sample: PBMCs. The receptors stem from a woman between 40 and 50 years old in good health. Some clones in this sample may be carry-over from other donors' samples.

J is TRBJ2-3 and V is TRBV7-9; unclear D gene. This CDR3 has 13 amino acids. V shed 1 base and J shed 0 bases, with 2 bases lying between them. The germline CDR1 and CDR2 sequences are SEHNR and FQNEAQ (reference sequence). The DNA of the CDR3 is TGTGCCAGCAGCTTAGGAAGCACAGATACGCAGTATTTT. The encoded protein is CASSLGSTDTQYF.

V is TRBV7-3 and J is TRBJ1-2; 7 positions agree with TRBD1. Per germline, CDR1 SGHTA and CDR2 FQGTGA. CDR3 size: 13 residues. V lost 2 bases and J lost 4; bases outside the gene matches: 1. DNA for the CDR3: TGTGCCAGCAGCTTACCAGGGGGCTATGGCTACACCTTC. Its protein product is CASSLPGGYGYTF.

The chain employs TRBV10-1 and TRBJ2-3, with 8 bases matching TRBD2. The V segment lost 1 base and the J segment 0 bases; nucleotides outside the gene matches: 3. This CDR3 has 16 amino acids. Germline values: CDR1 WNHNN, CDR2 SYGVQD (reference sequence). CDR3 bases: TGCGCCAGCAGTGAGTTGGCTAGCGGGAGCACAGATACGCAGTATTTT. This gives the protein CASSELASGSTDTQYF.

As concerns this clone: Being one base from a much bigger clone, this may be a read error. The chain couples TRBV4-2 to TRBJ1-2; tentatively, D is TRBD1 (5 bases). Germline loops: CDR1 LGHNA, CDR2 YNFKEQ. CDR3 size: 13 residues. The germline V and J ends were trimmed by 1 base and 4 bases, with 7 bases remaining between them. As DNA, the CDR3 is TGTGCCAGCAGCCAAGGGGGGAGCTATGGCTACACCTTC. This translates into CASSQGGSYGYTF.

V gene TRBV7-8 combines with J gene TRBJ2-1; D ambiguous. This CDR3 is 13 amino acids long. The V gene lost 5 bases and the J gene lost 4 bases, with 9 bases spanning the gap. The germline gives CDR1 SGHVS, CDR2 FQNEAQ. CDR3 nucleotides: TGTGCCAGCAGCGTTTACGGTTACAATGAGCAGTTCTTC. Translation gives CASSVYGYNEQFF.

The chain carries TRBV15 and TRBJ2-7; 7 bases agree with TRBD1. Looked up from germline, CDR1 is LNHNV and CDR2 is YYDKDF (reference sequence). J lost 1 base, V lost 4 bases, and 13 bases had no gene match. This CDR3 comprises 17 residues. The CDR3 DNA is TGTGCCACCAGCATCCGCTTCTGGGGGACAGAATCCTACGAGCAGTACTTC. Its translation: CATSIRFWGTESYEQYF.

The rearrangement joins TRBV25-1 to TRBJ1-4; 10 bases agree with TRBD1. Looked up from germline, CDR1 is MGHDK and CDR2 is SYGVNS. The CDR3 has 17 residues. With V trimmed by 3 bases and J by 7 bases, 11 bases remained unmatched. CDR3 residues: CASSDPRRQGASEKLFF. In nucleotides, the CDR3 is TGTGCCAGCAGTGACCCAAGAAGACAGGGGGCCAGTGAAAAACTGTTTTTT.

This clone was counted only a few times. The chain is built from TRBV2 and TRBJ2-1, with a possible D match to TRBD1 (6 bases). Deletions cut 3 bases from V and 5 bases from J, with 11 bases between. The CDR3 runs 14 residues. Germline V gene sequence: CDR1 SNHLY, CDR2 FYNNEI. In nucleotides, the CDR3 is TGTGCCAGCAGTGAGGGGGCACCTAACAATGAGCAGTTCTTC. It yields the protein CASSEGAPNNEQFF.

The table lists this clone with a count of one. J is TRBJ2-7 and V is TRBV28; D is unclear. The CDR3 spans 15 residues. The germline V gene has CDR1 MDHEN and CDR2 SYDVKM. Trimming removed 2 bases from V and 4 bases from J, with 15 bases in between. CDR3 sequence reads: CASSLLGKQPYEQYF. CDR3 bases: TGTGCCAGCAGTTTACTGGGGAAGCAACCATACGAGCAGTACTTC.

This sequence joins TRBV10-1 and TRBJ2-7, with 8 bases fitting TRBD1. The trim removed 7 bases at V and 6 bases at J, leaving 11 bases unmatched. The CDR3 is made up of 14 amino acids. Germline CDR1 and CDR2: WNHNN and SYGVQD (reference sequence). The CDR3 here is CASNDGQGGGEQYF. CDR3 in DNA: TGCGCCAGCAATGACGGACAGGGTGGAGGCGAGCAGTACTTC.

The table lists this clone with a few counts. This sequence joins TRBV29-1 and TRBJ2-7; the D gene is possibly TRBD1 (6 bases). Germline CDR1 and CDR2: SQVTM and ANQGSEA. The CDR3 consists of 16 residues. The V gene lost 1 base and the J gene lost 4 bases, with 20 bases spanning the gap. CDR3 region: CSVEGGSAGVGYEQYF. CDR3 in DNA: TGCAGCGTTGAAGGCGGTTCGGCAGGGGTTGGGTACGAGCAGTACTTC.

The rearrangement uses TRBV28 and TRBJ2-5; the D gene is possibly TRBD1 (6 bases). Trimming left V 7 bases short and J 3 bases short, with 21 bases between. From germline, CDR1 is MDHEN and CDR2 SYDVKM. The CDR3 is 16 residues long. CDR3: CASTRSPGTSEETQYF. The CDR3 bases are TGTGCCAGCACCCGAAGCCCAGGGACATCCGAAGAGACCCAGTACTTC.

Turning to this clone: Other DNA sequences in the same sample also yield this CDR3. The gene calls are TRBV11-3 and TRBJ2-5; D may correspond to TRBD1 or TRBD2 (5 bases each). The V end was cut by 6 bases, the J end by 5 bases, with 13 bases between. Germline-derived CDR1 and CDR2 are SGHNT and YENEEA. This CDR3 contains 13 residues. CDR3 coding DNA: TGTGCCAGCAGTGGGGGTGGATCGGAGACCCAGTACTTC. Its protein product is CASSGGGSETQYF.

The V call is TRBV27, the J call TRBJ2-1, with D possibly matching TRBD2 (5 bases). Germline values: CDR1 MNHEY, CDR2 SMNVEV (reference sequence). The CDR3 is 16 amino acids. The ends were cut back, 5 bases at V and 1 base at J, with 15 bases in the middle. The CDR3 sequence is CASSPLTTKSYNEQFF. The CDR3 DNA is TGTGCCAGCAGTCCCCTGACGACTAAGTCCTACAATGAGCAGTTCTTC.

This clone was picked up a small number of times. The chain combines TRBV7-3 with TRBJ1-5; no reliable D call. V shed 6 bases and J shed 5 bases, with 11 bases lying between them. The CDR3 totals 13 residues. CDR1 SGHTA and CDR2 FQGTGA come from the germline V gene. The CDR3 DNA follows: TGTGCCAGCAGTCTGGGTCGCGATCAGCCCCAGCATTTT. This encodes CASSLGRDQPQHF.

V gene TRBV5-1 combines with J gene TRBJ2-7; TRBD2 might be the D (6 bases). V lost 0 bases and J 4 bases, leaving 8 bases between the germline ends. The CDR3 sequence is 13 residues long. CDR1 SGHRS and CDR2 YFSETQ come from the germline V gene. The chain's CDR3 is CASSLVADYEQYF. The CDR3 bases are TGCGCCAGCAGCTTGGTAGCGGATTACGAGCAGTACTTC.

The chain recombines TRBV30 with TRBJ1-5, with TRBD1 matching over 10 bases. With 4 bases clipped from V and 6 bases from J, the junction kept 6 bases outside the gene matches. This CDR3 has 14 amino acids. Germline CDR1 reads GTSNPN; CDR2 reads SVGIG (reference sequence). DNA of the CDR3: TGTGCCTGGACCCGGGACAGGGGTGTTCAGCCCCAGCATTTT. It is translated as CAWTRDRGVQPQHF.

V gene TRBV9 combines with J gene TRBJ2-3; D unresolved. Germline CDR1 SGDLS, CDR2 YYNGEE. The ends were cut back, 0 bases at V and 0 bases at J, with 8 bases in the middle. The CDR3 covers 15 residues. CDR3 sequence reads: CASSVDGPSTDTQYF. The CDR3 bases are TGTGCCAGCAGCGTAGACGGACCAAGCACAGATACGCAGTATTTT. Filled out from reference TRBV9 and TRBJ2-3, the complete variable domain reads DSGVTQTPKHLITATGQRVTLRCSPRSGDLSVYWYQQSLDQGLQFLIQYYNGEERAKGNILERFSAQQFPDLHSELNLSSLELGDSALYFCASSVDGPSTDTQYFGPGTRLTVL.

The rearrangement links TRBV11-2 to TRBJ2-7; D call uncertain. This CDR3 has 13 amino acids. Germline V gives CDR1 SGHAT, CDR2 FQNNGV. V was pared by 3 bases and J by 1 base, with 7 bases between. CDR3 coding DNA: TGTGCCAGCAGCTTTGAAGTGTCCTACGAGCAGTACTTC. The encoded protein is CASSFEVSYEQYF. The whole variable domain, remainder taken from reference TRBV11-2 and TRBJ2-7, is EAGVAQSPRYKIIEKRQSVAFWCNPISGHATLYWYQQILGQGPKLLIQFQNNGVVDDSQLPKDRFSAERLKGVDSTLKIQPAKLEDSAVYLCASSFEVSYEQYFGPGTRLTVT.

This chain joins TRBV25-1 and TRBJ1-2, with D unclear. CDR1 is MGHDK and CDR2 is SYGVNS in the germline V gene. V was clipped by 0 bases and J by 7 bases, with 6 bases between them. The CDR3 extends over 12 amino acids. The CDR3 DNA reads as TGTGCCAGCAGTGAATATGGTAGTGGCTACACCTTC. Translation gives CASSEYGSGYTF.

The chain couples TRBV10-2 to TRBJ2-1; D is unresolved. This CDR3 region has 12 residues. Deletions cut 4 bases from V and 8 bases from J, with 9 bases between. Germline lookup yields CDR1 WSHSY and CDR2 SAAADI. This CDR3 reads CASSVYTDEQFF. The CDR3 DNA follows: TGCGCCAGCAGTGTCTATACCGATGAGCAGTTCTTC.